A single sample gave rise to the 21 T cell receptor beta chains below, sequenced in a study of blood T cell repertoires in COVID-19. Measured with immunoSEQ multiplex PCR; TCRdb has only the in-frame clones, and not every one. The table shows about 87,000 clones, with around 75% occurring only once. Sequencing was performed on peripheral blood. All receptors derive from a woman in her fifties or sixties with acute or convalescent COVID-19.

This clone was seen more than once but under ten times. This chain uses TRBV4-1 with TRBJ2-3; the match to TRBD2 covers 9 bases. This CDR3 is built from 17 residues. V lost 5 bases to trimming and J lost 2 bases; unmatched junction nucleotides: 11. The germline CDR1 and CDR2 sequences are MGHRA and YSYEKL. As DNA, the CDR3 is TGCGCCAGCAGCTCTTCCCCCGGCGGGGGGGCCACAGATACGCAGTATTTT. This translates into CASSSSPGGGATDTQYF.

The V call is TRBV5-1, the J call TRBJ2-1, with 12 bases matching TRBD2. V gave up 4 bases and J gave up 7 bases; unmatched junction bases: 3. This CDR3 contains 14 residues. In germline, CDR1 is SGHRS, CDR2 YFSETQ. CDR3 sequence: CASSPGTSGNEQFF. CDR3 in DNA: TGCGCCAGCAGCCCGGGGACTAGCGGGAATGAGCAGTTCTTC. Using reference TRBV5-1 and TRBJ2-1 for the parts outside the CDR3, the full variable domain is KAGVTQTPRYLIKTRGQQVTLSCSPISGHRSVSWYQQTPGQGLQFLFEYFSETQRNKGNFPGRFSGRQFSNSRSEMNVSTLELGDSALYLCASSPGTSGNEQFFGPGTRLTVL.

V usage is TRBV28 and J usage is TRBJ1-1; 12 bases agree with TRBD1. J was trimmed by 0 bases and V by 2 bases; bases with no gene match: 4. The CDR3 consists of 17 residues. Germline V lookup: CDR1 MDHEN, CDR2 SYDVKM. This CDR3 is CASSLAGQGALNTEAFF. CDR3 bases: TGTGCCAGCAGTTTAGCGGGACAGGGGGCCCTGAACACTGAAGCTTTCTTT.

J is TRBJ1-5 and V is TRBV10-3; TRBD1 might be the D (6 bases). V was trimmed by 3 bases and J by 0 bases, leaving 9 bases between them. This CDR3 is 15 amino acids long. Per the germline V gene, CDR1 is ENHRY and CDR2 is SYGVKD. For the CDR3, the DNA is TGTGCCATCAGTGAAACAGGGAATAGCAATCAGCCCCAGCATTTT. This codes for CAISETGNSNQPQHF.

About this clone itself: The sample has other DNA sequences that encode this CDR3 too. The V and J genes are TRBV5-1 and TRBJ2-5, with 8 positions matching TRBD1. The junction had 4 bases not matched to a gene; V was cut back by 1 base and J by 2 bases. This CDR3 has 15 residues. In germline, CDR1 is SGHRS, CDR2 YFSETQ. In DNA form, the CDR3 reads TGCGCCAGCAGCTTGTTAGGACAGGGTCAAGAGACCCAGTACTTC. As protein: CASSLLGQGQETQYF.

This clone has only a few counts. The V gene is TRBV12-3 or TRBV12-4, the J gene TRBJ1-2, with D hard to call. V was clipped by 3 bases and J by 4 bases, with 6 bases between them. This CDR3 region has 12 residues. For the CDR3, the DNA is TGTGCCAGCAGTTTGAACATCTATGGCTACACCTTC. Encoded protein: CASSLNIYGYTF.

This rearrangement joins TRBV3-1 (or the pseudogene TRBV3-2) to TRBJ2-6; 7 bases agree with TRBD1. The V gene end was trimmed by 4 bases and the J gene end by 0 bases; junction bases not matched to a gene: 6. Germline assignment: CDR1 LGHDT and CDR2 YNNKEL (reference sequence). The CDR3 has 17 amino acids. The CDR3 sequence is CASSPRAGGSGANVLTF. The CDR3 DNA follows: TGTGCCAGCAGCCCGCGGGCAGGGGGCTCTGGGGCCAACGTCCTGACTTTC.

The genes are TRBV6-1 and TRBJ1-2; the D gene is possibly TRBD1 (6 bases). Germline V gene lookup returns CDR1 MNHNS and CDR2 SASEGT. CDR3 length equals 13 residues. V was pared by 1 base and J by 4 bases, with 7 bases between. CDR3 bases: TGTGCCAGCAGTGAAGACAGGGCCTATGGCTACACCTTC. This codes for CASSEDRAYGYTF.

The rearrangement uses TRBV2 and TRBJ1-1; no clear D gene. This CDR3 has 12 residues. The germline CDR1 and CDR2 sequences are SNHLY and FYNNEI. V lost 7 bases and J 5 bases, leaving 11 bases between the germline ends. The CDR3 loop is CASNPTGTEAFF. The CDR3 bases are TGTGCCAGCAACCCGACGGGAACTGAAGCTTTCTTT.

The chain uses TRBV19 and TRBJ1-2; possibly TRBD1 for D (5 bases). The length of the CDR3 is 15 residues. The V end lost 5 bases, the J end lost 5 bases, and 18 bases lay between the germline ends. Per germline, CDR1 LNHDA and CDR2 SQIVND (reference sequence). This CDR3 reads CASSPRDGGGYGYTF. DNA for the CDR3: TGTGCCAGTAGTCCCCGGGACGGCGGGGGATATGGCTACACCTTC.

This clone was recorded only once. In nucleotides, the CDR3 is TGTGCCTGGAGTGTGGGACAGGGCTCTAACTATGGCTACACCTTC. Its protein is CAWSVGQGSNYGYTF. The chain combines TRBV30 with TRBJ1-2, with 9 bases matching TRBD1. CDR1 and CDR2 from the germline V gene are GTSNPN and SVGIG (reference sequence). This CDR3 is 15 amino acids long. The ends lost 0 bases at V and 0 bases at J; junction bases unmatched: 2.

This clone was observed a single time. This chain uses TRBV5-6 with TRBJ2-7, with a possible D match to TRBD2 (6 bases). The CDR3 runs to 14 residues. V was clipped by 4 bases and J by 5 bases, with 16 bases between them. Germline lookup yields CDR1 SGHDT and CDR2 YYEEEE. CDR3 sequence: CASSRGTGADEQYF. CDR3 in DNA: TGTGCCAGCAGCAGAGGGACTGGAGCGGACGAGCAGTACTTC.

This chain joins TRBV3-1 (or the pseudogene TRBV3-2) and TRBJ2-1, with a possible D match to TRBD1 (6 bases). V gave up 2 bases and J gave up 7 bases, with 21 bases separating them. The V gene's germline CDR1 is LGHDT and CDR2 YNNKEL (reference sequence). The CDR3 is made up of 17 amino acids. The CDR3 coding sequence is TGTGCCAGCAGCCAAAAATCCACAGGGTTTAGTAGAAATGAGCAGTTCTTC. This translates into CASSQKSTGFSRNEQFF.

This clone was seen more than once but under ten times. This chain uses TRBV5-6 with TRBJ2-7; 7 bases match TRBD1. Germline V gene sequence: CDR1 SGHDT, CDR2 YYEEEE. The junction had 5 bases not matched to a gene; V was cut back by 6 bases and J by 2 bases. The CDR3 totals 13 residues. For the CDR3, the DNA is TGTGCCAGCACTCCCGGGACAGCCTACGAGCAGTACTTC. It is translated as CASTPGTAYEQYF.

This clone was seen just once. This same CDR3 is encoded by further DNA sequences in the sample. The V and J genes are TRBV24-1 and TRBJ2-5, with D tentatively TRBD2 (6 bases). The V gene's germline CDR1 is KGHDR and CDR2 SFDVKD. CDR3 length equals 19 residues. V lost 5 bases and J 5 bases, leaving 29 bases between the germline ends. The DNA of the CDR3 is TGTGCCACCAGTGGGCAGGGAGCCCGCTCGGGACTCCCGCGGGAGACCCAGTACTTC. Encoded protein: CATSGQGARSGLPRETQYF.

This clone was seen a single time. V gene TRBV28 combines with J gene TRBJ1-2; 12 nucleotides agree with TRBD1. Germline CDR1 reads MDHEN; CDR2 reads SYDVKM. CDR3 length equals 14 residues. Trimming at V came to 9 bases and at J to 7 bases, leaving 9 bases not matched to a gene. The CDR3 loop is CASYPGQGAGGYTF. For the CDR3, the DNA is TGTGCCAGTTATCCGGGACAGGGGGCGGGTGGCTACACCTTC.

J is TRBJ2-2 and V is TRBV7-9; 8 nucleotides line up with TRBD1. This CDR3 has 16 amino acids. The germline CDR1 and CDR2 sequences are SEHNR and FQNEAQ (reference sequence). Trimming at V came to 5 bases and at J to 6 bases, leaving 11 bases not matched to a gene. CDR3 sequence: CASSKTGGKIAGELFF. CDR3 nucleotides: TGTGCCAGCAGCAAAACAGGGGGGAAGATCGCCGGGGAGCTGTTTTTT.

This chain links TRBV25-1 with TRBJ1-1; 8 positions match TRBD1. This CDR3 is built from 13 residues. Germline-derived CDR1 and CDR2 are MGHDK and SYGVNS. Trimming took 3 bases from V and 8 from J; bases not matched to a gene: 5. The CDR3 loop reads CASSDRGLSEAFF. The CDR3 nucleotides read TGTGCCAGCAGTGACAGGGGGCTTTCCGAAGCTTTCTTT. Full variable domain (rest looked up from reference TRBV25-1 and TRBJ1-1): EADIYQTPRYLVIGTGKKITLECSQTMGHDKMYWYQQDPGMELHLIHYSYGVNSTEKGDLSSESTVSRIRTEHFPLTLESARPSHTSQYLCASSDRGLSEAFFGQGTRLTVV.

The chain combines TRBV20-1 with TRBJ1-4, with D maybe TRBD1 (6 bases). CDR1 is DFQATT and CDR2 is SNEGSKA in the germline V gene (reference sequence). With 3 bases removed from V and 8 bases from J, the gap between germline ends came to 16 bases. This CDR3 region has 14 residues. The CDR3 protein is CSASLQGIKEKLFF. CDR3 sequence (DNA): TGCAGTGCTAGTCTTCAGGGGATAAAAGAAAAACTGTTTTTT.

The V and J genes are TRBV7-2 and TRBJ2-3; TRBD2 might be the D (7 bases). V was clipped by 0 bases and J by 1 base, with 11 bases between them. The CDR3 runs to 16 residues. Germline CDR1 reads SGHTA; CDR2 reads FQGNSA. The CDR3 loop is CASSLAGGPGTDTQYF. The CDR3, as DNA: TGTGCCAGCAGCTTAGCGGGGGGGCCGGGCACAGATACGCAGTATTTT. The variable domain in full, completed from reference TRBV7-2 and TRBJ2-3, reads GAGVSQSPSNKVTEKGKDVELRCDPISGHTALYWYRQSLGQGLEFLIYFQGNSAPDKSGLPSDRFSAERTGGSVSTLTIQRTQQEDSAVYLCASSLAGGPGTDTQYFGPGTRLTVL.

The rearrangement links TRBV19 to TRBJ1-1, with TRBD1 matching 7 bases. With V trimmed by 4 bases and J by 4 bases, 15 bases remained unmatched. Germline V gene lookup returns CDR1 LNHDA and CDR2 SQIVND (reference sequence). The CDR3 extends over 17 amino acids. CDR3 loop: CASSSPFDRAKGTEAFF. The CDR3, as DNA: TGTGCCAGTAGTAGTCCATTCGACAGGGCAAAAGGCACTGAAGCTTTCTTT.